Listed below are T cell receptor beta chains from one sample, sequenced in a study of control samples from healthy donors and cancer patients. Data came from immunoSEQ multiplex PCR; TCRdb stores just in-frame clones and leaves some out. The sample includes under 65,000 clones, about nine tenths of them seen just once. The sequencing sample was made of PBMCs. The receptors were gathered from a woman aged 50 to 65 with colorectal cancer. CDR3s include the opening cysteine and the closing phenylalanine or tryptophan. A D gene is named only where the DNA matches it firmly. Part of the rows lack a size; the others show once, few, many or a class for expanded clones.

TRBV10-3	.	.	TRBJ2-3	TGTGCCATCAGCTACAGGGAGGCAGATACGCAGTATTTT	CAISYREADTQYF
TRBV7-3	.	TRBD1	TRBJ1-6	TGTGCCAGCAGCCGACAGGGCAATTTTGTTTCACCCCTCCACTTT	CASSRQGNFVSPLHF
TRBV7-2	.	.	TRBJ1-5	TGTGCCAGCAGCTCAAGGAATCAGCCCCAGCATTTT	CASSSRNQPQHF
TRBV18	.	.	TRBJ1-4	TGTGCCAGCTCACCAAATAGTAATGAAAAACTGTTTTTT	CASSPNSNEKLFF
TRBV6-5	.	TRBD1	TRBJ1-2	TGTGCCAGCAGAAAAACAGGGGGAGAGGGCTACACCTTC	CASRKTGGEGYTF
TRBV7-6	.	TRBD2	TRBJ2-5	TGTGCCAGCAGCTTAGTGATCGCTAGCGGGAGGGAGACCCAGTACTTC	CASSLVIASGRETQYF
TRBV4-2	.	.	TRBJ1-3	TGTGCCAGCAGTATTGACCTTGGGTTCGACAGGAGGTTAAGAAACACCATATATTTT	CASSIDLGFDRRLRNTIYF
TRBV25-1	few	TRBD2	TRBJ2-2	TGTGCCAGCAAAGGACTAGCGGGAAACACCGGGGAGCTGTTTTTT	CASKGLAGNTGELFF
TRBV19	.	.	TRBJ1-5	TGTGCCAGTAGTGTGCAGGCGGGGTCTAGCGGCAATCAGCCCCAGCATTTT	CASSVQAGSSGNQPQHF
TRBV29-1	.	.	TRBJ2-5	TGCAGCGTTGGGGTTACGGAGACCCAGTACTTC	CSVGVTETQYF
TRBV10-3	.	.	TRBJ1-4	TGTGCCATCAGTGAGTCTGGGATTGAAAAACTGTTTTTT	CAISESGIEKLFF
TRBV30	.	TRBD1	TRBJ2-7	TGTGCCTGGACCTCACAGGGGGCCGAGCAGTACTTC	CAWTSQGAEQYF
TRBV27	.	.	TRBJ2-7	TGTGCCAGCAGTTTATCCTGGTCCCAGCTGGTCTACGAGCAGTACTTC	CASSLSWSQLVYEQYF
TRBV2	.	TRBD1	TRBJ2-7	TGTGCCAGCAGTATACTCGGGACAGGGGTTCCCTGGCAGTACTTC	CASSILGTGVPWQYF
TRBV5-1	.	.	TRBJ1-3	TGCGCCAGCAGCCTCGACAGCGGTGGAAACACCATATATTTT	CASSLDSGGNTIYF
TRBV9	.	.	TRBJ2-7	TGTGCCAGCAGCGGAGCAAGCGAGCAGTACTTC	CASSGASEQYF
TRBV18	.	.	TRBJ1-3	TGTGCCAGCTCACCGAATACTGATAGCTCTGGAAACACCATATATTTT	CASSPNTDSSGNTIYF
TRBV7-9	once	.	TRBJ2-3	TGTGCCAGCAGCTCCACAGATACGCAGTATTTT	CASSSTDTQYF
TRBV3-1/TRBV3-2	.	.	TRBJ2-7	TGTGCCAGCAGCAGCCTAGGGAGCTCCTACGAGCAGTACTTC	CASSSLGSSYEQYF
TRBV10-3	.	TRBD2	TRBJ2-3	TGTGCCATCAGGTCCGGGACTAGCGGGAGAACAGATACGCAGTATTTT	CAIRSGTSGRTDTQYF
TRBV29-1	.	.	TRBJ1-2	TGCAGCGTTGAAACTAGGGAGGAGTTATGGTATGGCTACACCTTC	CSVETREELWYGYTF
TRBV5-1	.	.	TRBJ1-1	TGCGCCAGCAGCTTCGAGGAGAGGGCCACTGAAGCTTTCTTT	CASSFEERATEAFF
TRBV7-6	.	.	TRBJ2-7	TGTGCCAGCAGGCACAGGGCTTGGTACGAGCAGTACTTC	CASRHRAWYEQYF
TRBV15	once	.	TRBJ2-5	TGTGCCACCAGCAGAGATGGTAGGATCGAAGAGACCCAGTACTTC	CATSRDGRIEETQYF
TRBV7-8	.	.	TRBJ1-1	TGTGCCAGCAGCGCGGAGACAGCGGCGAACACTGAAGCTTTCTTT	CASSAETAANTEAFF
TRBV7-6	.	.	TRBJ2-7	TGTGCCAGCAGTCTGTTCTCCGAAAGCTCCTACGAGCAGTACTTC	CASSLFSESSYEQYF